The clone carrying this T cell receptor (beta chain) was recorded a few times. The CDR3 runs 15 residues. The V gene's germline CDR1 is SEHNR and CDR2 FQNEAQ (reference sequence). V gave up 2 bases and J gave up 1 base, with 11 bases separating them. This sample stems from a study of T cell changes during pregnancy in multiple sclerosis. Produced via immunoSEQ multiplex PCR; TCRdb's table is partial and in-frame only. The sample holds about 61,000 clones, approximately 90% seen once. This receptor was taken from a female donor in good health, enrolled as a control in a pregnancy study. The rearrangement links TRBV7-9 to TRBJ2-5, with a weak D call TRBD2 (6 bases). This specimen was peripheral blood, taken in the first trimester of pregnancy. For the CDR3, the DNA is TGTGCCAGCAGCTTACCTGGGACTGGCCAAGAGACCCAGTACTTC. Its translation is CASSLPGTGQETQYF. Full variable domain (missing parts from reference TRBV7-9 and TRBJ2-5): DTGVSQNPRHKITKRGQNVTFRCDPISEHNRLYWYRQTLGQGPEFLTYFQNEAQLEKSRLLSDRFSAERPKGSFSTLEIQRTEQGDSAMYLCASSLPGTGQETQYFGPGTRLLVL.